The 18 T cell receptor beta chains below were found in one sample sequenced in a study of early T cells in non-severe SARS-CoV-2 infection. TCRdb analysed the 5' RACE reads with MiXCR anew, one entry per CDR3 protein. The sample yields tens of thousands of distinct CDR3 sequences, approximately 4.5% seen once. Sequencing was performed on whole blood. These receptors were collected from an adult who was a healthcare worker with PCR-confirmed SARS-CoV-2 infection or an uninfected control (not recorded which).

Here the CDR3 reads CASSATGYSNQPQHF. The DNA of the CDR3 is TGTGCCAGCAGCGCTACAGGGTATAGCAATCAGCCCCAGCATTTT. The gene calls are TRBV7-2 and TRBJ1-5, with TRBD1 as a possible D gene (6 bases). Germline CDR1 is SGHTA and CDR2 is FQGNSA. The V end was cut by 5 bases, the J end by 0 bases, with 11 bases between. This CDR3 contains 15 residues. Supplemented by reference TRBV7-2 and TRBJ1-5, the full variable domain reads GAGVSQSPSNKVTEKGKDVELRCDPISGHTALYWYRQSLGQGLEFLIYFQGNSAPDKSGLPSDRFSAERTGGSVSTLTIQRTQQEDSAVYLCASSATGYSNQPQHFGDGTRLSIL.

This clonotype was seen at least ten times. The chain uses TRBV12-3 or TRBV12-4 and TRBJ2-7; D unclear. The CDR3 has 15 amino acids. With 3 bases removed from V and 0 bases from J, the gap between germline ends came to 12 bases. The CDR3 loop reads CASSFLMGYSYEQYF. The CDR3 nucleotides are TGTGCCAGCAGTTTCCTAATGGGGTACTCCTACGAGCAGTACTTC.

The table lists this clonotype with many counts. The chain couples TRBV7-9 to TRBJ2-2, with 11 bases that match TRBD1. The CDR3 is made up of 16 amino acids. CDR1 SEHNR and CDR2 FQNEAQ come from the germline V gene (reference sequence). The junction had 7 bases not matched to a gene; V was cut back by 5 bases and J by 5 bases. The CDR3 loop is CASSNRTGGLTGELFF. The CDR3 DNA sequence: TGTGCCAGCAGCAATAGGACAGGGGGCTTAACCGGGGAGCTGTTTTTT.

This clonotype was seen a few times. CDR3 protein: CASSRFSDEKLFF. CDR3 in DNA: TGTGCCAGCAGCCGCTTTTCAGACGAAAAACTGTTTTTT. The rearrangement uses TRBV12-3 or TRBV12-4 and TRBJ1-4; D is ambiguous. The CDR3 loop spans 13 amino acids. Trimming removed 6 bases at V and 8 bases at J, with 13 bases between.

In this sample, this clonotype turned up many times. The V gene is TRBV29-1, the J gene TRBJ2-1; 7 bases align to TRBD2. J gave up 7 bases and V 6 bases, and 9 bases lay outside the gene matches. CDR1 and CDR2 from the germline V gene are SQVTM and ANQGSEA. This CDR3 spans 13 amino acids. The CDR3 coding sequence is TGCAGCGTACATAGGATGGGGGGGAATGAGCAGTTCTTC. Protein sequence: CSVHRMGGNEQFF.

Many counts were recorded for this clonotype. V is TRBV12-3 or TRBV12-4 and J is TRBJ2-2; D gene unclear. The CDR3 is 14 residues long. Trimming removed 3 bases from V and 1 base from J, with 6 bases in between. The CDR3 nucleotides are TGTGCCAGCAGTTTTCGAGGGAACACCGGGGAGCTGTTTTTT. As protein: CASSFRGNTGELFF.

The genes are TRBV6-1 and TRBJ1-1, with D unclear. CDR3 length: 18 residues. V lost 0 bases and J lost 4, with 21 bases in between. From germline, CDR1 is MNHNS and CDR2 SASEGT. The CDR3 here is CASSEAPDGIAERTEAFF. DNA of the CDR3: TGTGCCAGCAGTGAAGCACCTGACGGAATTGCCGAACGCACTGAAGCTTTCTTT.

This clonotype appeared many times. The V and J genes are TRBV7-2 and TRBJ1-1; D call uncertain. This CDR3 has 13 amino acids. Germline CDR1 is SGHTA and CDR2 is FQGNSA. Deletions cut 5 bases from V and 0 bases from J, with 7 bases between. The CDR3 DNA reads TGTGCCAGCAGCAGGACGGTGAACACTGAAGCTTTCTTT. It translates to CASSRTVNTEAFF.

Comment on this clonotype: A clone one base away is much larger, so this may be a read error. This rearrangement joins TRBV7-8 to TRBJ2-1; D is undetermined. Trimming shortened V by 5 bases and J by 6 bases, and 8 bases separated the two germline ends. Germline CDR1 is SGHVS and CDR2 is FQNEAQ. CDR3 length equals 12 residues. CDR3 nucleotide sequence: TGTGCCAGCAGCACCATAATCAATGAGCAGTTCTTC. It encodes CASSTIINEQFF.

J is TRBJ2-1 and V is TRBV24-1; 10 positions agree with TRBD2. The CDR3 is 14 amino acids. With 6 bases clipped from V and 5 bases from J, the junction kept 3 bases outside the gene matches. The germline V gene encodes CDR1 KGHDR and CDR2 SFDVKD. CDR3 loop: CATSTGLANNEQFF. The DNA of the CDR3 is TGTGCCACCAGTACGGGACTAGCGAACAATGAGCAGTTCTTC.

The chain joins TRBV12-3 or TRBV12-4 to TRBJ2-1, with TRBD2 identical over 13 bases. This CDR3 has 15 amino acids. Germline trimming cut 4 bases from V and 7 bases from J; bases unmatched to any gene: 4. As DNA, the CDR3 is TGTGCCAGCAGTTGGACTAGCGGGAGTTTGAATGAGCAGTTCTTC. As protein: CASSWTSGSLNEQFF.

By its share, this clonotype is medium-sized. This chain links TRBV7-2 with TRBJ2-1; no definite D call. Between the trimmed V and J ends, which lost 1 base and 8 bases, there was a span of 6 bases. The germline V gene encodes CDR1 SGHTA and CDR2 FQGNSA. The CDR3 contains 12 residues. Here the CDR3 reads CASSLESYEQFF. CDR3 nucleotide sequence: TGTGCCAGCAGCTTAGAGTCTTATGAGCAGTTCTTC. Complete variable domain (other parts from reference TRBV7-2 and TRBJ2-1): GAGVSQSPSNKVTEKGKDVELRCDPISGHTALYWYRQSLGQGLEFLIYFQGNSAPDKSGLPSDRFSAERTGGSVSTLTIQRTQQEDSAVYLCASSLESYEQFFGPGTRLTVL.

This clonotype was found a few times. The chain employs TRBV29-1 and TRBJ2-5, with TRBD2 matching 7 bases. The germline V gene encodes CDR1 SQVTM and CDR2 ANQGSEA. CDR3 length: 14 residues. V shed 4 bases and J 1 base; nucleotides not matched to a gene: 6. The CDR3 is CSVGGASGQETQYF. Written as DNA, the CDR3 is TGCAGCGTTGGAGGGGCTAGCGGCCAAGAGACCCAGTACTTC.

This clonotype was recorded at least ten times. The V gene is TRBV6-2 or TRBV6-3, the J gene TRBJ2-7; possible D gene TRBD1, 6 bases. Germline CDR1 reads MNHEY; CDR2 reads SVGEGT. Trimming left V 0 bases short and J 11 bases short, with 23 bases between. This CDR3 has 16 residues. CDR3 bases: TGTGCCAGCAGTTACTCGATTGACTCGGCGCCAGAGGGGGAGTACTTC. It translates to CASSYSIDSAPEGEYF.

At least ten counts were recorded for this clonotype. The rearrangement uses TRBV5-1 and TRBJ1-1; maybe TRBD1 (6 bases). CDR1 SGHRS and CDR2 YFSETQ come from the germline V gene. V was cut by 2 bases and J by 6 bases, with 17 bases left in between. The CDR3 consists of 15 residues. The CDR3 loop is CASSLQDNRASEAFF. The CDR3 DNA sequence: TGCGCCAGCAGCTTACAAGATAACAGGGCCTCTGAAGCTTTCTTT.

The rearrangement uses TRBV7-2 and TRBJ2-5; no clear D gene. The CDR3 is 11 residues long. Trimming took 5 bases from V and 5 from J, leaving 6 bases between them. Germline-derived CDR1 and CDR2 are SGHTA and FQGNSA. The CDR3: CASSPSETQYF. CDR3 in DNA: TGTGCCAGCAGCCCCAGTGAGACCCAGTACTTC.

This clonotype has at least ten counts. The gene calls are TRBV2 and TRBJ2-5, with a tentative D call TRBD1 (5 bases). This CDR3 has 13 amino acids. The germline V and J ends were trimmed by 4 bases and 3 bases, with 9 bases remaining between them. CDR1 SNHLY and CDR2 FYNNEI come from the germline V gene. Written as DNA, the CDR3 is TGTGCCAGCAGTGGGGCAGGGAAAGAGACCCAGTACTTC. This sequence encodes CASSGAGKETQYF.

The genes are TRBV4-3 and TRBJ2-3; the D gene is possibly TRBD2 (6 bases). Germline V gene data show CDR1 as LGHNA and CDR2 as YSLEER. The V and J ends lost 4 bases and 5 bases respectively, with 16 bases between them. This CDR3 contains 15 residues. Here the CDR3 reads CASSPAGQFRDTQYF. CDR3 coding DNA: TGCGCCAGCAGCCCCGCGGGGCAATTCAGAGATACGCAGTATTTT.